Listed here is a single T cell receptor beta chain. This sample was taken from a study of blood T cell repertoires in COVID-19. At the level of the study: The samples span acute and convalescent COVID-19 from the United States, Italy and Spain. Sample material is recorded as cDNA or gDNA derived from T cells, B-cell-depleted T cells, or PBMCs.

CDR1 SGDLS and CDR2 YYNGEE come from the germline V gene. The V and J ends lost 0 bases and 7 bases respectively, with 11 bases between them. The CDR3 is made up of 15 amino acids. Seattle patient enrollment occurred during active infection, with longitudinal follow-up thereafter. Per the study methods: Amplified reference gene primers provided the basis for estimating nucleated cell counts. Repertoires were generated with immunoSEQ multiplex PCR, while TCRdb's copy carries only in-frame clones and drops some. V, J and clone size are taken as reported in that table, and D and trimming were inferred from the DNA itself. The sample lists about 230,000 clones; around 84% were seen once.

The J gene is TRBJ1-6, the V gene TRBV9; D is possibly TRBD1 (5 bases). This sequence was found in a man aged 45-60 years with COVID-19, enrolled during active disease. Sequenced input: peripheral blood. CDR3 amino acids: CASSVGQGGNSPLHF. The CDR3 coding sequence is TGTGCCAGCAGCGTAGGGCAGGGTGGGAATTCACCCCTCCACTTT.